This T cell receptor (beta chain) is drawn from a study of blood T cell repertoires in COVID-19 (dated by TCRdb to 2018 to 2021). In terms of the full investigation: Collaborator samples came from the United States, Italy and Spain and covered acute and convalescent phases of COVID-19. The prospective study material was composed of cDNA or gDNA derived from T cells, B-cell-depleted T cells, or PBMCs. Subjects who had been exposed to COVID-19, were actively infected with it, or had recovered from it provided the deeply sampled blood TCRbeta repertoires that made up the dataset. The repertoires were made available in a free public database intended to serve as a resource for research on the immune response to SARS-CoV-2. The samples were drawn from two sources: the first 160 participants of the ongoing ImmuneRACE study, and 1,000 to 1,500 subjects contributed by 6 global collaborators. A de-identified subject ID, COVID-19 status, age in years and sex were almost always included in the sample metadata. HLA class I and class II types, where available, came from metadata supplied by the sample provider rather than from assay-based typing.

Whole blood was collected in K2EDTA tubes by collaborating institutions according to the institutions' own protocols. For TCRbeta analysis, collaborators shipped samples in one of three forms: frozen whole blood, isolated PBMCs, or DNA extracted from either of those sample types. TCRbeta CDR3 regions were amplified from genomic DNA by means of the immunoSEQ Assay, a bias-controlled multiplex PCR. The study's processing was this. Within the assay, amplification of reference gene primers was used to estimate how many nucleated cells each sample contained. To quantify the absolute abundance of each unique TCRbeta CDR3 rearrangement, sequence reads were collapsed and filtered. For each sample, productive Simpson clonality was calculated by taking the square root of Simpson's diversity index across productive rearrangements. Held by TCRdb, this immuneACCESS table contains in-frame sequences only and omits some clones. Under half of the omission traces to an unresolved V gene where checked; the cause of the rest is unknown. V and J calls and clone size are copied from that table; D and trimming were computed from the DNA. The sample profile shows some 51,000 clones; approximately 90% of them were found once. The ten largest clones add up to more than 3% of the sample.

Remarks on this clone: This receptor's antigen is unknown. No much larger clonotype is one base removed from it; base qualities were not supplied.

Overall results and qualifications from the work: How much clinical and demographic metadata was included differed by source and by participant, and the metadata was provided uncurated.

This receptor was obtained from a man aged 50 to 60 with acute or convalescent COVID-19. Material for sequencing was peripheral blood.

The CDR3 region has the sequence CAWGDGNNQPQHF. At the DNA level, the sequence is TGTGCCTGGGGTGACGGGAACAATCAGCCCCAGCATTTT. In this chain, TRBV30 is recombined with TRBJ1-5, with no reliable assignment of the D segment. The germline V gene (reference sequence) supplies CDR1 GTSNPN and CDR2 SVGIG. Trimming costs V 5 bases and J 3 bases, and their ends lie 11 bases apart. The cysteine opens and the phenylalanine closes a CDR3 of 13 amino acids. CDR3 DNA only is kept here, 39 bases in frame from base 1.